A single sample gave rise to the 3 T cell receptor beta chains below, sequenced in a study of OX40 agonist ivuxolimab in advanced cancers. Libraries were prepared by immunoSEQ multiplex PCR; TCRdb keeps only in-frame clonotypes and omits some of them. The table has 100,000 to 150,000 clones, under 95% seen once. The sequences come from CD4+ or CD8+ T cells sorted from blood, collected in a trial of the OX40 agonist ivuxolimab. These receptors all stem from an adult with an advanced solid tumor such as melanoma, head and neck, liver or kidney cancer.

The V call is TRBV9, the J call TRBJ2-3; 7 positions agree with TRBD1. Germline trimming cut 3 bases from V and 2 bases from J; bases unmatched to any gene: 9. Germline lookup yields CDR1 SGDLS and CDR2 YYNGEE. This CDR3 region has 16 residues. The DNA of the CDR3 is TGTGCCAGCAGCGCCAGATGGGACAGCCCCACAGATACGCAGTATTTT. Amino acid sequence: CASSARWDSPTDTQYF.

The V gene is TRBV19, the J gene TRBJ2-2; D is uncertain. CDR1 is LNHDA, CDR2 SQIVND, per germline (reference sequence). CDR3 length: 15 residues. V lost 4 bases and J lost 2, with 11 bases in between. The CDR3 region is CASSKGRQNTGELFF. The CDR3 bases are TGTGCCAGTAGTAAGGGCAGGCAAAACACCGGGGAGCTGTTTTTT.

The chain links TRBV2 to TRBJ1-2, with 7 bases that match TRBD1. The CDR3 is 15 residues long. Germline CDR1 is SNHLY and CDR2 is FYNNEI. V dropped 0 bases and J dropped 1; count of bases not matched to a gene: 2. The CDR3 sequence is CASSEAGQRNYGYTF. The CDR3 nucleotides are TGTGCCAGCAGTGAAGCGGGACAGCGTAACTATGGCTACACCTTC.